Listed here are 29 T cell receptor beta chains from one sample, sequenced in a study of T cells in Graves' hyperthyroidism and ophthalmopathy. It was RNA transcripts that yielded the amplified TCR beta CDR3 regions. Researchers ran a first-round RT-PCR on the TCR CDR3 using the HTBI primer set. TCRdb passed the multiplex PCR reads through MiXCR, listing each CDR3 protein once. This table holds some 250,000 distinct CDR3 sequences, 13% to 15% found once. The sample was blood. These receptors originate from a woman aged 50 to 60 with Graves' hyperthyroidism that later progressed to Graves' ophthalmopathy.

Ten or more counts support this clonotype. The V and J genes are TRBV28 and TRBJ2-5; TRBD2 matches 15 bases. Trimming took 5 bases from V and 4 from J; bases not matched to a gene: 14. Germline CDR1 MDHEN, CDR2 SYDVKM. The CDR3 has 19 amino acids. The CDR3 sequence: CASSISPGTSGRIRETQYF. The CDR3 DNA sequence: TGTGCCAGCAGTATATCACCCGGGACTAGCGGGAGGATTAGAGAGACCCAGTACTTC.

This clonotype came up many times. The chain employs TRBV18 and TRBJ2-3; D is possibly TRBD1 (5 bases). The CDR3 covers 15 residues. V shed 4 bases and J shed 0 bases, with 11 bases lying between them. Germline V CDR1 and CDR2: KGHSH, LQKENI. The CDR3 nucleotides are TGTGCCAGCTCACGAAGGGGCCCTAGCACAGATACGCAGTATTTT. It translates to CASSRRGPSTDTQYF.

This clonotype is a singleton in its sample. The genes are TRBV12-3 or TRBV12-4 and TRBJ2-7; D tentatively fits TRBD1 or TRBD2 (5 bases each). V was clipped by 8 bases and J by 3 bases, with 14 bases between them. This CDR3 has 13 amino acids. The CDR3 DNA reads TGTGCCAGCGAACGGGACGAACACTACGAGCAGTACTTC. Its protein is CASERDEHYEQYF.

This clonotype occurred a few times. The J gene is TRBJ2-6, the V gene TRBV6-1; perhaps TRBD1 as D (6 bases). Germline V CDR1 and CDR2: MNHNS, SASEGT. Trimming cost V 5 bases and J 0 bases, with 17 bases left between them. The CDR3 covers 18 residues. The CDR3 here is CASSYLPGQSSGANVLTF. In DNA, the CDR3 is TGTGCCAGCAGTTATCTCCCAGGACAGAGCTCTGGGGCCAACGTCCTGACTTTC.

This clonotype was detected many times. The rearrangement uses TRBV28 and TRBJ2-5; TRBD2 agrees at 7 bases. The CDR3 is 16 residues long. Germline-derived CDR1 and CDR2 are MDHEN and SYDVKM. The trim removed 3 bases at V and 5 bases at J, leaving 12 bases unmatched. Here the CDR3 DNA reads TGTGCCAGCAGTTTTCGAGCGGGACGTATCAGCGAGACCCAGTACTTC. Amino acid sequence: CASSFRAGRISETQYF. Using reference TRBV28 and TRBJ2-5 for the parts outside the CDR3, the full variable domain is DVKVTQSSRYLVKRTGEKVFLECVQDMDHENMFWYRQDPGLGLRLIYFSYDVKMKEKGDIPEGYSVSREKKERFSLILESASTNQTSMYLCASSFRAGRISETQYFGPGTRLLVL.

This clonotype was seen a few times. The J gene is TRBJ1-2, the V gene TRBV29-1; a possible D gene is TRBD1 (6 bases). The CDR3 length is 11 residues. V was cut by 6 bases and J by 8 bases, with 13 bases left in between. Per the germline V gene, CDR1 is SQVTM and CDR2 is ANQGSEA. CDR3 DNA sequence: TGCAGCGTGGTGGAGGGGGGAGGCTACACCTTC. Its translation is CSVVEGGGYTF. The full variable domain, with the rest looked up from reference TRBV29-1 and TRBJ1-2, is SAVISQKPSRDICQRGTSLTIQCQVDSQVTMMFWYRQQPGQSLTLIATANQGSEATYESGFVIDKFPISRPNLTFSTLTVSNMSPEDSSIYLCSVVEGGGYTFGSGTRLTVV.

The table lists this clonotype with a few counts. This chain uses TRBV6-2 or TRBV6-3 with TRBJ2-1; a possible D gene is TRBD2 (5 bases). V lost 4 bases to trimming and J lost 9 bases, with 22 bases between them. Germline assignment: CDR1 MNHEY and CDR2 SVGEGT. The CDR3 has 16 residues. The chain's CDR3 is CASSLPSGLLIGEQFF. In DNA, the CDR3 is TGTGCCAGCAGTTTACCCAGCGGACTGTTGATCGGTGAGCAGTTCTTC.

There are a few counts of this clonotype. One base away lies a much larger clone, so this may be a sequencing read error. The V and J genes are TRBV20-1 and TRBJ2-5; D may be TRBD1 (6 bases). The CDR3 consists of 14 residues. Germline V gives CDR1 DFQATT, CDR2 SNEGSKA (reference sequence). CDR3 DNA: TGCAGTGCCAGGCCGGGACAATACCAAGAGACCCAGCACTTC. The encoded protein is CSARPGQYQETQHF.

This clonotype has only a few counts. This chain connects TRBV6-1 to TRBJ1-5; D call uncertain. V lost 0 bases and J 11 bases, leaving 20 bases between the germline ends. This CDR3 has 16 amino acids. Germline V CDR1 and CDR2: MNHNS, SASEGT. The CDR3 DNA is TGTGCCAGCAGTGAAGCGCGGCAGGTCCCTAGGATGTCCCAGCATTTT. Its translation: CASSEARQVPRMSQHF.

This clonotype has a count of ten or more. DNA of the CDR3: TGTGCCAGCAGTGCCCGGACAGGGGCGCGGAGCAATCAGCCCCAGCATTTT. As protein: CASSARTGARSNQPQHF. This sequence joins TRBV6-1 and TRBJ1-5, with 9 bases identical to TRBD1. Germline loops: CDR1 MNHNS, CDR2 SASEGT. The CDR3 has 17 amino acids. V lost 4 bases to trimming and J lost 1 base; unmatched junction nucleotides: 8.

This clonotype was recorded at least ten times. J is TRBJ2-2 and V is TRBV28, with TRBD2 identical over 10 bases. The CDR3 runs to 16 residues. CDR1 and CDR2 from the germline V gene are MDHEN and SYDVKM. J lost 2 bases, V lost 8 bases, and 8 bases had no gene match. The CDR3 DNA is TGTGCCAGCCTCGGTCTAGCGGGAGTAAACACCGGGGAGCTGTTTTTT. Amino acid sequence: CASLGLAGVNTGELFF. The full variable domain, in which reference TRBV28 and TRBJ2-2 provide the parts outside the CDR3, is DVKVTQSSRYLVKRTGEKVFLECVQDMDHENMFWYRQDPGLGLRLIYFSYDVKMKEKGDIPEGYSVSREKKERFSLILESASTNQTSMYLCASLGLAGVNTGELFFGEGSRLTVL.

This clonotype was seen at least ten times. The chain combines TRBV28 with TRBJ2-1; 7 bases are a match to TRBD2. Germline V lookup: CDR1 MDHEN, CDR2 SYDVKM. The V and J ends lost 3 bases and 5 bases, in that order; junction bases with no gene match: 7. The CDR3 covers 15 residues. The CDR3 sequence is CASSFYSGKNNEQFF. CDR3 DNA sequence: TGTGCCAGCAGTTTTTACAGCGGGAAGAACAATGAGCAGTTCTTC.

This clonotype was detected many times. V usage is TRBV9 and J usage is TRBJ2-3, with D possibly matching TRBD1 (5 bases). The CDR3 loop spans 15 amino acids. Trimming stripped 4 bases from V and 4 bases from J, with 16 bases between. Germline V gene sequence: CDR1 SGDLS, CDR2 YYNGEE. The CDR3 reads CASSPWQGSPDTQYF. The DNA of the CDR3 is TGTGCCAGCAGCCCCTGGCAGGGAAGCCCAGATACGCAGTATTTT. Complete variable domain (other parts from reference TRBV9 and TRBJ2-3): DSGVTQTPKHLITATGQRVTLRCSPRSGDLSVYWYQQSLDQGLQFLIQYYNGEERAKGNILERFSAQQFPDLHSELNLSSLELGDSALYFCASSPWQGSPDTQYFGPGTRLTVL.

This clonotype was counted many times. The V and J genes are TRBV7-9 and TRBJ2-3, with D tentatively TRBD1 (6 bases). The germline CDR1 and CDR2 sequences are SEHNR and FQNEAQ (reference sequence). Trimming took off 6 bases at V and 5 bases at J, with 24 bases between the two ends. The CDR3 runs to 17 residues. The CDR3 DNA follows: TGTGCCAGCAGTCTCAATCGGCGGGCCCAAGGGGGAGATACGCAGTATTTT. It yields the protein CASSLNRRAQGGDTQYF.

This clonotype was seen ten or more times. The chain has TRBV28 and TRBJ2-5, with D perhaps matching TRBD2 (6 bases). CDR1 is MDHEN and CDR2 is SYDVKM in the germline V gene. Trimming took off 2 bases at V and 5 bases at J, with 12 bases between the two ends. The CDR3 has 14 amino acids. CDR3 bases: TGTGCCAGCAGTTTACCACTAGCCGGGGAGACCCAGTACTTC. It translates to CASSLPLAGETQYF.

In its sample, this clonotype was seen many times. The chain joins TRBV11-2 to TRBJ2-7, with 9 bases lining up with TRBD1. This CDR3 is built from 16 residues. Trimming took 7 bases from V and 0 from J; bases not matched to a gene: 10. CDR1 and CDR2 from the germline V gene are SGHAT and FQNNGV. The CDR3 region is CASTDPGQGSSYEQYF. In nucleotides, the CDR3 is TGTGCCAGCACCGACCCCGGACAGGGGAGCTCCTACGAGCAGTACTTC.

This clonotype was seen ten or more times. This chain connects TRBV27 to TRBJ2-1; 8 bases agree with TRBD2. V was clipped by 10 bases and J by 2 bases; unmatched bases: 10. The CDR3 loop spans 15 amino acids. CDR1 and CDR2 from the germline V gene are MNHEY and SMNVEV (reference sequence). The CDR3 region is CATHLAGGTYNEQFF. As DNA, the CDR3 is TGTGCCACCCACCTAGCGGGTGGGACCTACAATGAGCAGTTCTTC.

In its sample, this clonotype was seen many times. This chain uses TRBV20-1 with TRBJ1-5, with no clear D. The CDR3 sequence is 15 residues long. V lost 0 bases and J 5 bases, leaving 14 bases between the germline ends. The germline gives CDR1 DFQATT, CDR2 SNEGSKA (reference sequence). The CDR3 sequence is CSARDYATVDQPQHF. In nucleotides, the CDR3 is TGCAGTGCTAGAGATTACGCTACAGTAGATCAGCCCCAGCATTTT.

At least ten counts were recorded for this clonotype. The chain links TRBV15 to TRBJ2-5; the match to TRBD2 covers 9 bases. Germline values: CDR1 LNHNV, CDR2 YYDKDF (reference sequence). Germline trimming cut 3 bases from V and 5 bases from J; bases unmatched to any gene: 10. This CDR3 comprises 16 residues. The CDR3 DNA reads as TGTGCCACCAGCAGTTATAGCGGGAGTTTGATTGAGACCCAGTACTTC. This sequence encodes CATSSYSGSLIETQYF.

Here the CDR3 reads CASGYTGELFF. CDR3 DNA: TGCGCCAGCGGGTACACCGGGGAGCTGTTTTTT. This sequence joins TRBV5-1 and TRBJ2-2; D unclear. This CDR3 is 11 amino acids long. CDR1 and CDR2 (germline): SGHRS, YFSETQ. The V and J ends lost 7 bases and 3 bases respectively, with 4 bases between them.

The chain uses TRBV7-9 and TRBJ2-3; 7 positions agree with TRBD2. Germline V gene data show CDR1 as SEHNR and CDR2 as FQNEAQ (reference sequence). J was trimmed by 5 bases and V by 5 bases; bases with no gene match: 16. The CDR3 totals 17 residues. CDR3 in DNA: TGTGCCAGCAGCCCCACGGGAGCGGGAACTAGGGGAGATACGCAGTATTTT. It is translated as CASSPTGAGTRGDTQYF.

This clonotype was seen only a few times. The V and J genes are TRBV12-3 or TRBV12-4 and TRBJ2-2; 8 nucleotides agree with TRBD1. This CDR3 has 16 amino acids. J was trimmed by 9 bases and V by 6 bases; bases with no gene match: 15. In nucleotides, the CDR3 is TGTGCCAGCAGCCCCTTTGGACAGGGCCAAGCCCGGGAGCTGTTTTTT. Translating it yields CASSPFGQGQARELFF.

This clonotype was seen ten or more times. CDR3 protein: CSAPGLAGDQGETQYF. The CDR3, as DNA: TGCAGTGCCCCGGGACTAGCGGGAGATCAGGGGGAGACCCAGTACTTC. The chain links TRBV20-1 to TRBJ2-5; 14 bases are shared with TRBD2. Germline values: CDR1 DFQATT, CDR2 SNEGSKA (reference sequence). This CDR3 comprises 16 residues. V lost 6 bases to trimming and J lost 5 bases; unmatched junction nucleotides: 11.

This clonotype occurred a few times. The CDR3 DNA follows: TGTGCCAGCAGCCCAATGGCATCGCTCACAGATACGCAGTATTTT. It translates to CASSPMASLTDTQYF. V gene TRBV7-9 combines with J gene TRBJ2-3, with D unclear. Trimming left V 5 bases short and J 2 bases short, with 14 bases between. The CDR3 length is 15 residues. The germline CDR1 and CDR2 sequences are SEHNR and FQNEAQ (reference sequence).

This clonotype was seen ten or more times. This rearrangement joins TRBV5-1 to TRBJ2-1; no reliable D call. The ends were cut back, 0 bases at V and 5 bases at J, with 12 bases in the middle. Germline CDR1 reads SGHRS; CDR2 reads YFSETQ. The CDR3 runs 15 residues. The CDR3 sequence is CASSLGGWGNNEQFF. The CDR3 DNA sequence: TGCGCCAGCAGCTTGGGCGGATGGGGAAACAATGAGCAGTTCTTC.

This clonotype turned up a few times. CDR3 sequence (DNA): TGCGCCAGCGGTACATGGGATTCACCCCTCCACTTT. Encoded protein: CASGTWDSPLHF. This chain joins TRBV10-1 and TRBJ1-6, with D uncertain. The germline CDR1 and CDR2 sequences are WNHNN and SYGVQD (reference sequence). Trimming pared 8 bases from V and 8 bases from J, leaving 10 bases between. This CDR3 is 12 amino acids long.

This clonotype appeared many times. The V and J genes are TRBV7-6 and TRBJ2-3, with D hard to call. V was cut by 1 base and J by 2 bases, with 10 bases left in between. The CDR3 totals 15 residues. Germline V lookup: CDR1 SGHVS, CDR2 FNYEAQ. Written as DNA, the CDR3 is TGTGCCAGCAGCTTAGTTGCAGCCTTCACAGATACGCAGTATTTT. Residues: CASSLVAAFTDTQYF.

This clonotype was found many times. This sequence joins TRBV30 and TRBJ2-5; no clear D gene. The V end lost 0 bases, the J end lost 3 bases, and 11 bases lay between the germline ends. Germline V CDR1 and CDR2: GTSNPN, SVGIG (reference sequence). The CDR3 is 14 amino acids. The CDR3 DNA is TGTGCCTGGAGTGTTGGCCTGGGTAAAGAGACCCAGTACTTC. Its protein product is CAWSVGLGKETQYF. Full variable domain (missing parts from reference TRBV30 and TRBJ2-5): SQTIHQWPATLVQPVGSPLSLECTVEGTSNPNLYWYRQAAGRGLQLLFYSVGIGQISSEVPQNLSASRPQDRQFILSSKKLLLSDSGFYLCAWSVGLGKETQYFGPGTRLLVL.

This clonotype was observed at least ten times. The genes are TRBV20-1 and TRBJ2-7; the D gene is possibly TRBD1 (6 bases). V lost 3 bases and J 2 bases, leaving 11 bases between the germline ends. There are 13 residues in the CDR3. The V gene's germline CDR1 is DFQATT and CDR2 SNEGSKA (reference sequence). The CDR3 region has the DNA TGCAGTGCTAGTCACCGGGACACCTACGAGCAGTACTTC. Amino acids: CSASHRDTYEQYF.